This T cell receptor beta chain was captured by sequencing in a study of T cells in Graves' hyperthyroidism and ophthalmopathy. Study-level points and caveats: For ophthalmopathy, model prediction preceded onset by a median about six months.

Amplified regions were TCR beta CDR3 sequences from RNA transcripts. A first-round RT-PCR of the TCR CDR3 used the HTBI primer set. TCRdb re-called the multiplex PCR reads with MiXCR, one entry per CDR3 protein. The repertoire holds around 600,000 distinct CDR3 sequences, with around a sixth as singletons. This CDR3 is 15 amino acids long. V shed 5 bases and J shed 7 bases, with 20 bases lying between them. Looked up from germline, CDR1 is SGHAT and CDR2 is FQNNGV. This clonotype was seen repeatedly, ten times or more. Its antigen is unidentified. The chain links TRBV11-2 to TRBJ2-5; D gene ambiguous. The sequence was obtained from a woman aged 25-40 years with Graves' hyperthyroidism. Sequencing was performed on blood. The CDR3 nucleotides are TGTGCCAGCAGCCCACACCCGAGCTACGCCGGGACCCAGTACTTC. Its translation is CASSPHPSYAGTQYF.